This T cell receptor (beta chain) was profiled in a study of Ad26.COV2.S vaccination and SARS-CoV-2 variants. Study at large: It was the COV1001 Ad26.COV2.S trial arm that included the donor. Each vaccinee took Ad26.COV2.S intramuscularly, once or twice 56 days apart.

Specified treatment: 15 to 20 received Ad26.COV2.S at low or high dose, single or two shots; about 5 received placebo; per-sample allocation not given. On day 63 after the first injection, vaccine and placebo recipients gave samples. Study outcomes and limitations: In TCR breadth and depth analyses, total T cell responses may have been underestimated.

Measured with immunoSEQ multiplex PCR; TCRdb has only the in-frame clones, and not every one. The sample lists fewer than 500,000 clones, 80% to 95% seen once, with 12% in the top ten. Germline CDR1 reads MGHRA; CDR2 reads YSYEKL. V was shortened by 0 bases and J by 5 bases, with 8 bases between the two germline ends. The CDR3 length is 14 residues. Note on this clone: Its cognate antigen is unknown.

The specimen comprised peripheral blood, sampled in a trial of Ad26.COV2.S vaccine versus placebo. The source is a person between 18 and 65 years old who received the Ad26.COV2.S COVID-19 vaccine or a placebo. The rearrangement uses TRBV4-1 and TRBJ1-5; D is uncertain. The CDR3 DNA reads as TGCGCCAGCAGCCAAGATAACGGGTATCAGCCCCAGCATTTT. Translated: CASSQDNGYQPQHF.